The sequence of this T cell receptor beta chain was determined in a study of response to subunit inactivated influenza vaccine listed by TCRdb under 2018. In the study overall: Deep quantitative T cell receptor repertoire profiling was used in the study to track responses to a trivalent subunit inactivated influenza vaccine. The study at large found these results: The authors proposed that each seasonal influenza vaccination may bring in only a limited number of new T cells.

A remark on this clonotype: Its antigen is currently not known. The record has no base qualities; no much larger clone is one base away.

Looking up the germline V gene yields CDR1 MNHEY and CDR2 SVGAGI. V lost 2 bases and J lost 6 bases; the stretch between them is 13 bases long. Measured from the cysteine to the phenylalanine, the CDR3 is 15 residues long. Kept here is only the CDR3 DNA, which spans 45 bases and is read in frame from base 1. The library relied on RT-PCR. The reads were generated on an Illumina HiSeq 2500. TCRdb reanalyzed the raw reads on its own, using fastp at Q25 for trimming and MiXCR for clone calling, and kept in-frame beta chains. When rows share a CDR3 protein, they turn into one entry using the most common DNA and genes. Within this sample are 800,000 or so distinct CDR3 sequences, with 21% of them counted one time only. The ten largest make up about a tenth of the sample.

The chain is assembled from TRBV6-5 and TRBJ2-2; too little of a D gene remains to name it. This receptor was taken from a man between 45 and 60 years old who received an inactivated influenza vaccine. Donor details come from another sample of the same person, matched by shared clones. Sequenced material: PBMCs from blood, taken roughly 5 days after vaccination. The DNA reads TGTGCCAGCAGTTACGGGCTGGTAAACGCCGGGGAGCTGTTTTTT. This translates into CASSYGLVNAGELFF.